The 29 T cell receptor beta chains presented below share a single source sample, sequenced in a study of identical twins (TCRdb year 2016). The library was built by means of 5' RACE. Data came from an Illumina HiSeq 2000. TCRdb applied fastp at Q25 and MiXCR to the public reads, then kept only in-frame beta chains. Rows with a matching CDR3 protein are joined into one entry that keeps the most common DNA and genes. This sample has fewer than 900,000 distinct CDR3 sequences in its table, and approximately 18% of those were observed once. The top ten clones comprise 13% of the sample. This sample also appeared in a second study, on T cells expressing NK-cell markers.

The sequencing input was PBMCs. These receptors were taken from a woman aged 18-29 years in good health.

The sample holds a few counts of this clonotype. CDR3 bases: TGTGCCAGCAGCTCCAAGCGGGAGGGGGAGTTCTTC. Translated, it gives CASSSKREGEFF. This chain joins TRBV12-3 or TRBV12-4 and TRBJ2-1; 10 positions match TRBD2. The ends lost 6 bases at V and 14 bases at J; junction bases unmatched: 7. This CDR3 region has 12 residues.

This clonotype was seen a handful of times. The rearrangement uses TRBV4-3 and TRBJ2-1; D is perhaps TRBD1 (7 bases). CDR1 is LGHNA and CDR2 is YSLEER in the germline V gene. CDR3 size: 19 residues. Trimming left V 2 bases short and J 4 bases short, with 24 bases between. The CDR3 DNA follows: TGCGCCAGCAGCCAACTCCCGACAGGGCCAGGAGGGGATTACAATGAGCAGTTCTTC. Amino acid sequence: CASSQLPTGPGGDYNEQFF.

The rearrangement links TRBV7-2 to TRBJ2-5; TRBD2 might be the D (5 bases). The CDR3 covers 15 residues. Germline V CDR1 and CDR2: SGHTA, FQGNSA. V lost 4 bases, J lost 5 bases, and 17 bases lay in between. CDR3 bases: TGTGCCAGCAGCTACGGACTTACACAACGGGAGACCCAGTACTTC. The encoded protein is CASSYGLTQRETQYF.

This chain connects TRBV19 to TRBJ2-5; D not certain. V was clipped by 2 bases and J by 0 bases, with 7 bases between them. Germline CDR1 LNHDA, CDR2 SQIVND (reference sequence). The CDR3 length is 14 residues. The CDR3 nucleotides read TGTGCCAGTAGTATAAGGCAGAACCAAGAGACCCAGTACTTC. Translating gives CASSIRQNQETQYF.

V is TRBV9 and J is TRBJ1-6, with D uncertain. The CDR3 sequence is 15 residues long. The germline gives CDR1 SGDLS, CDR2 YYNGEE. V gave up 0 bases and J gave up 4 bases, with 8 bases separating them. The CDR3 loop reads CASSVGDTYNSPLHF. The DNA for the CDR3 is TGTGCCAGCAGCGTAGGGGATACGTATAATTCACCCCTCCACTTT.

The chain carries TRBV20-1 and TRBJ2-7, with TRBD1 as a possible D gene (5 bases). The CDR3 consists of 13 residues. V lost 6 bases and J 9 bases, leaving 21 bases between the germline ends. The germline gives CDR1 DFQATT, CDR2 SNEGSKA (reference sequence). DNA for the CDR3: TGCAGTGCCCGGAGAAACTCCGATGGGGCGCAGTACTTC. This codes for CSARRNSDGAQYF.

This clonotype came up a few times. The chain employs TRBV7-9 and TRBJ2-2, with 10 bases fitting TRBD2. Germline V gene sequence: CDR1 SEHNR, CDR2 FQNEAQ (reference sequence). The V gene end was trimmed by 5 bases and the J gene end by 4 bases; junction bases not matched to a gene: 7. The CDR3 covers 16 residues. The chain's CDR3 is CASSITGTSVTGELFF. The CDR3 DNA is TGTGCCAGCAGCATAACCGGGACTAGCGTCACCGGGGAGCTGTTTTTT.

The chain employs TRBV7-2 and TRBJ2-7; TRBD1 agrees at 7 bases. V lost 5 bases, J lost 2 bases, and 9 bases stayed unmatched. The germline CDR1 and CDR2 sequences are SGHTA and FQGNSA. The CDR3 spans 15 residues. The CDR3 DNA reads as TGTGCCAGCAGCCTACAGGGGCGCTTCACCTACGAGCAGTACTTC. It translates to CASSLQGRFTYEQYF.

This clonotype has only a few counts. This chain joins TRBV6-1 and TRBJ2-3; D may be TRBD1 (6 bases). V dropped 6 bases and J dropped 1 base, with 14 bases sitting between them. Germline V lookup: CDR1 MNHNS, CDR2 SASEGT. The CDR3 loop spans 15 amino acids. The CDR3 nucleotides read TGTGCCAGCAGAAATCGTGGGGGCGGCACAGATACGCAGTATTTT. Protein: CASRNRGGGTDTQYF.

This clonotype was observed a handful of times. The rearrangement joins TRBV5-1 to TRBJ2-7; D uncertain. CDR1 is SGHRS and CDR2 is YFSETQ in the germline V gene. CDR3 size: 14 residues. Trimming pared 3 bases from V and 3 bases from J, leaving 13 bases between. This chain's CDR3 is CASSSYMTGYEQYF. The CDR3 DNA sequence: TGCGCCAGCAGCTCCTACATGACGGGCTACGAGCAGTACTTC.

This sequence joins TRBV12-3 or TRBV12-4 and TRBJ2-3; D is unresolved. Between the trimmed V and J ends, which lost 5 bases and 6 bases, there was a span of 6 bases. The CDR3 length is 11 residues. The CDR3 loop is CASSVYDTQYF. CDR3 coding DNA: TGTGCCAGCAGTGTGTACGATACGCAGTATTTT.

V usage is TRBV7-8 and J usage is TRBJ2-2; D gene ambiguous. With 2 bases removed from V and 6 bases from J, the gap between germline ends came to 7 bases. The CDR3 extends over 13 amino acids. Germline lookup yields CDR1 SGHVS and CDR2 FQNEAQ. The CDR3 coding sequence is TGTGCCAGCAGCTTATGGGCCCCCGGGGAGCTGTTTTTT. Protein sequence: CASSLWAPGELFF.

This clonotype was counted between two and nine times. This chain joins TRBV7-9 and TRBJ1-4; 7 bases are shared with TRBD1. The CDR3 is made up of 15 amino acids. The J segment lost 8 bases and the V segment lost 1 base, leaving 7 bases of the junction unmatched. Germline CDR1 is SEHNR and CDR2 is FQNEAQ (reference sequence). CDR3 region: CASSLVTGVAEKLFF. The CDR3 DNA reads TGTGCCAGCAGCTTAGTAACAGGGGTCGCGGAAAAACTGTTTTTT. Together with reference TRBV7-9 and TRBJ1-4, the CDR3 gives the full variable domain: DTGVSQNPRHKITKRGQNVTFRCDPISEHNRLYWYRQTLGQGPEFLTYFQNEAQLEKSRLLSDRFSAERPKGSFSTLEIQRTEQGDSAMYLCASSLVTGVAEKLFFGSGTQLSVL.

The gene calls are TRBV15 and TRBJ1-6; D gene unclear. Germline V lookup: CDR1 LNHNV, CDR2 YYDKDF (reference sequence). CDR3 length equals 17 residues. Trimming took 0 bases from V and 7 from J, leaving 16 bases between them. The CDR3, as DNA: TGTGCCACCAGCAGAGACTCCCTCGTGTCGGTAAATTCACCCCTCCACTTT. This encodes CATSRDSLVSVNSPLHF.

The CDR3 DNA reads as TGTGCCAGCAGCGTAGGTACGGGTGGAGAGCAGTACTTC. It translates to CASSVGTGGEQYF. V and J are TRBV9 and TRBJ2-7; D is uncertain. V was clipped by 0 bases and J by 7 bases, with 11 bases between them. This CDR3 has 13 amino acids. Germline V lookup: CDR1 SGDLS, CDR2 YYNGEE.

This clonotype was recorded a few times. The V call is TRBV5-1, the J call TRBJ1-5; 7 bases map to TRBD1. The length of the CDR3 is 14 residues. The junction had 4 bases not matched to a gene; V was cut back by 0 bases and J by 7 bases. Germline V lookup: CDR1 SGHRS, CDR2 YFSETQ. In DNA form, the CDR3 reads TGCGCCAGCAGCTTGGGGACAGGAAAGCAGCCCCAGCATTTT. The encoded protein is CASSLGTGKQPQHF.

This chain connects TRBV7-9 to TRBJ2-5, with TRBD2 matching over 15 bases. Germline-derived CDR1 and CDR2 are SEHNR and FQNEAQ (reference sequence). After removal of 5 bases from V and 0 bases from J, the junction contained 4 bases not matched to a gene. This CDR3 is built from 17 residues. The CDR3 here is CASSGRTSGGDQETQYF. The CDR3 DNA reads TGTGCCAGCAGCGGGCGGACTAGCGGGGGGGACCAAGAGACCCAGTACTTC.

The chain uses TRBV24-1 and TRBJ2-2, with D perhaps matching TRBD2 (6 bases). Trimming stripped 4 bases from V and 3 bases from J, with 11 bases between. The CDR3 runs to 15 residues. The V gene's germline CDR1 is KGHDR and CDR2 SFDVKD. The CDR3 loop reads CATSETSGHTGELFF. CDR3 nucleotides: TGTGCCACCAGTGAGACCAGCGGGCACACCGGGGAGCTGTTTTTT.

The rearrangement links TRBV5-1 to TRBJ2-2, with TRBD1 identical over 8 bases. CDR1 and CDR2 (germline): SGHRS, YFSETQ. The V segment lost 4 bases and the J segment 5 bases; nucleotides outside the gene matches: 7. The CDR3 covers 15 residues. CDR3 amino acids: CASSIWTGSTGELFF. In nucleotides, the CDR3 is TGCGCCAGCAGCATTTGGACAGGGTCAACCGGGGAGCTGTTTTTT.

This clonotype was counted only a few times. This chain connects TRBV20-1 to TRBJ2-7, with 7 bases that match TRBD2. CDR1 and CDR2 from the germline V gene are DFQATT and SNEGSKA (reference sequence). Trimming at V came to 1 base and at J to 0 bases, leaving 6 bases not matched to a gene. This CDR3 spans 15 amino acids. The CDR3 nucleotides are TGCAGTGCTAGAGGTTTAGCGGGTCTCTCCTACGAGCAGTACTTC. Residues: CSARGLAGLSYEQYF.

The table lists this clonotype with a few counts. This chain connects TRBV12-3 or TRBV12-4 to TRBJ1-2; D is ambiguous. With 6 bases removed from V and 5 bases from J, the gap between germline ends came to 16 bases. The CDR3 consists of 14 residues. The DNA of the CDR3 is TGTGCCAGCAGCCCTAGTGGACGCAAGTATGGCTACACCTTC. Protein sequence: CASSPSGRKYGYTF.

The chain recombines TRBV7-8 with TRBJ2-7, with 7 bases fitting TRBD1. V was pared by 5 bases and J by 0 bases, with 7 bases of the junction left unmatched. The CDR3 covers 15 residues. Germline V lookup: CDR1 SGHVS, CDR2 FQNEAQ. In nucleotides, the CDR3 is TGTGCCAGCAGCCGTTCGGACAGGAGCTCCTACGAGCAGTACTTC. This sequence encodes CASSRSDRSSYEQYF.

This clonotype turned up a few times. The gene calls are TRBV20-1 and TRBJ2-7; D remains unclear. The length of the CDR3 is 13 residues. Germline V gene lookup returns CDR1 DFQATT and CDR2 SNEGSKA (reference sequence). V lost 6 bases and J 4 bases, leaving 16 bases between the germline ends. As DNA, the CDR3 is TGCAGTGCCAACTCAAACGGAAGATACGAGCAGTACTTC. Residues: CSANSNGRYEQYF.

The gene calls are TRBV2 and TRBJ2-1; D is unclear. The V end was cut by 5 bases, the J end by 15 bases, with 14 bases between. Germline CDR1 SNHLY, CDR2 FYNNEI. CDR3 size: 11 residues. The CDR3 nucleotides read TGTGCCAGCAGTCAGACATGGAGAAGGTTCTTC. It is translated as CASSQTWRRFF.

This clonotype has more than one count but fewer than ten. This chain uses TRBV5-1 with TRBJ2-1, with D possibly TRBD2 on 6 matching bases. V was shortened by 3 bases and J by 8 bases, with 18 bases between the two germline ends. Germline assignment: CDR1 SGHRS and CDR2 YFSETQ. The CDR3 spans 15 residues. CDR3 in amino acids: CASSWAQGGVYEQFF. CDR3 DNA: TGCGCCAGCAGCTGGGCGCAAGGCGGGGTCTATGAGCAGTTCTTC.

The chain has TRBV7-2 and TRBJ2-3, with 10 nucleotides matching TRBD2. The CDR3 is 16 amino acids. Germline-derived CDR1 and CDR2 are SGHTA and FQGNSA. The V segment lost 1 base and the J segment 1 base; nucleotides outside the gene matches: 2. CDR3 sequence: CASSLERGGGTDTQYF. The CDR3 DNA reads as TGTGCCAGCAGCTTAGAGCGGGGGGGCGGCACAGATACGCAGTATTTT.

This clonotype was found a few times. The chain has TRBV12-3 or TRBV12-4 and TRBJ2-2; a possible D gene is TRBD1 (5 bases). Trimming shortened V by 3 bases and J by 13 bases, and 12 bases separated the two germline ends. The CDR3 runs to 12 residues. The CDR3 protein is CASSFFRAGLFF. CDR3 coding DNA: TGTGCCAGCAGTTTTTTCAGGGCTGGGCTGTTTTTT.

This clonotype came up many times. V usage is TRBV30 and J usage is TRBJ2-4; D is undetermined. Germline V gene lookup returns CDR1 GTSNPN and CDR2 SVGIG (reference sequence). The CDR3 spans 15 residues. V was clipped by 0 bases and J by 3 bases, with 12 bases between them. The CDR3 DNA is TGTGCCTGGAGTGTCAAGGGTGTGGGCAAAAACATTCAGTACTTC. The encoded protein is CAWSVKGVGKNIQYF.

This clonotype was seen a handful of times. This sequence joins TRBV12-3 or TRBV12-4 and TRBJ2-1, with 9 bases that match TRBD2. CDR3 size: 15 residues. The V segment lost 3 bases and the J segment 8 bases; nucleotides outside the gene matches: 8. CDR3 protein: CASSLLAGAVHEQFF. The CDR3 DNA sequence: TGTGCCAGCAGTTTGTTAGCGGGAGCCGTACATGAGCAGTTCTTC.